This T cell receptor (beta chain) was identified during a study of vaccination effects on CD4 cells after COVID-19. Antigen-specific CD4+ T cells were first expanded with viral peptide pools by the ViraFEST assay and only then sequenced. Cells that had been cultured for ten to eleven days were the source of isolated CD4+ T cells. The person had a PCR-confirmed SARS-CoV-2 infection during March to December 2020. At days 3 and 7, half of the medium was exchanged for IL-2 medium. With regard to this clone: Its antigen is unidentified.

This CDR3 is built from 16 residues. V trimming: 4 bases; J trimming: 3 bases; junction bases outside the gene matches: 6. Germline CDR1 is SGHNT and CDR2 is YYREEE (reference sequence). The table came from immunoSEQ multiplex PCR; TCRdb's copy has only in-frame clones and leaves some out. The sample includes about 26,000 clones, around 78% of them seen just once. The sequence was collected from a human donor who had a prior SARS-CoV-2 infection. The sequenced sample was CD4+ T cells from PBMCs cultured with HCoV-NL63 spike peptides, obtained before COVID-19 vaccination. The chain joins TRBV5-4 to TRBJ2-4; 11 nucleotides agree with TRBD2. The CDR3 DNA is TGTGCCAGCAGCAAATTAGCGGGAGGGTACAAAAACATTCAGTACTTC. Protein product: CASSKLAGGYKNIQYF. The full variable domain, with the rest looked up from reference TRBV5-4 and TRBJ2-4, is ETGVTQSPTHLIKTRGQQVTLRCSSQSGHNTVSWYQQALGQGPQFIFQYYREEENGRGNFPPRFSGLQFPNYSSELNVNALELDDSALYLCASSKLAGGYKNIQYFGAGTRLSVL.